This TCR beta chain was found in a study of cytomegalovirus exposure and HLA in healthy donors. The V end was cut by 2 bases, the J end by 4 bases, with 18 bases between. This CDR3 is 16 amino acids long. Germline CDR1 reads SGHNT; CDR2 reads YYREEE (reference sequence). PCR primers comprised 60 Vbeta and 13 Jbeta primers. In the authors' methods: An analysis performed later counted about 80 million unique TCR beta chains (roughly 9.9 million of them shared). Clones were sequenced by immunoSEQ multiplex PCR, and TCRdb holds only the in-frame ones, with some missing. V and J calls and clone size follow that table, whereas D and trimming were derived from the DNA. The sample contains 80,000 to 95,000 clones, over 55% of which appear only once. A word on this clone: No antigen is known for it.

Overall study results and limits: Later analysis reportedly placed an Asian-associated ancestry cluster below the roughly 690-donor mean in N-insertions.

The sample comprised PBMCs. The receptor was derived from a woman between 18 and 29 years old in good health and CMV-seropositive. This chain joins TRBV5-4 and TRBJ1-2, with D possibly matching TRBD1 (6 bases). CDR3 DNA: TGTGCCAGCAGCTTTGCCGGGACACACCGGGGCTATGGCTACACCTTC. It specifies CASSFAGTHRGYGYTF.